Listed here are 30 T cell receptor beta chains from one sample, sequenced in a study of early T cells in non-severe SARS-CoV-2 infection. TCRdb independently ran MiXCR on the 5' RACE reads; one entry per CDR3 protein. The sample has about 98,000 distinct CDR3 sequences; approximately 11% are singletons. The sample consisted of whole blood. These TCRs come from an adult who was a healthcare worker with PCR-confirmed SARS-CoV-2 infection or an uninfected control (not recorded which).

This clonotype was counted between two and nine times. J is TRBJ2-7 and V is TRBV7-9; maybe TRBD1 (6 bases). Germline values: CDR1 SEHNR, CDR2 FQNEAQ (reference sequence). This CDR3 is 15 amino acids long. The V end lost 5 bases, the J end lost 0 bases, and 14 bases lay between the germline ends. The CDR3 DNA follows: TGTGCCAGCAGCCAACCCGGGACATCCTCCTACGAGCAGTACTTC. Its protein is CASSQPGTSSYEQYF.

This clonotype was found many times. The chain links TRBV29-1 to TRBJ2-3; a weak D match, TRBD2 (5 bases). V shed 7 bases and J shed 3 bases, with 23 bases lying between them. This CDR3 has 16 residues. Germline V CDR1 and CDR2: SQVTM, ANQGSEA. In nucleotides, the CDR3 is TGCAGCGCCGACCCCATTCAACTAGACGCGACAGATACGCAGTATTTT. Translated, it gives CSADPIQLDATDTQYF.

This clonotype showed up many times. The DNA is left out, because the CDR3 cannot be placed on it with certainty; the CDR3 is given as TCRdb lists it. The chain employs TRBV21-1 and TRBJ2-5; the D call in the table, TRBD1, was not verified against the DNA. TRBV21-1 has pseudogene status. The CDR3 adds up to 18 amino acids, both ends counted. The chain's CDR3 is CASSKEWGQGAVEETQYF.

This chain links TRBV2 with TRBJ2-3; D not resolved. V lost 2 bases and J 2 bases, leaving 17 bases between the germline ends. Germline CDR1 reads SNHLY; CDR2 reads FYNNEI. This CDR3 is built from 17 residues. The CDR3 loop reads CASSELGPSGTTDTQYF. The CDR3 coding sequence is TGTGCCAGCAGTGAATTGGGTCCATCGGGCACCACAGATACGCAGTATTTT.

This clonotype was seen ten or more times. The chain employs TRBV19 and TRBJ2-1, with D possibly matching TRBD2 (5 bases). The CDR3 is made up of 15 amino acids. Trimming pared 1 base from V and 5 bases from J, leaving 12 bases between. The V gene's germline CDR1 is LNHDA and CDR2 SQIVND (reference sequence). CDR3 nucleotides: TGTGCCAGTAGTATAGGCCCACTAGAGAACAATGAGCAGTTCTTC. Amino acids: CASSIGPLENNEQFF.

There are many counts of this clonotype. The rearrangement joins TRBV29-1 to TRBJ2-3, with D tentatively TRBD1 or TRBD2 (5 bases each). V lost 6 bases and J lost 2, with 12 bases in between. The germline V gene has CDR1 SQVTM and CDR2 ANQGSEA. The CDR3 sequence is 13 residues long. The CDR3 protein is CSVREGTTDTQYF. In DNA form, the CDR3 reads TGCAGCGTCAGAGAGGGGACCACAGATACGCAGTATTTT.

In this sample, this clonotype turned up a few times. As DNA, the CDR3 is TGTGCCAGCAGCCCCAGGGGTATACCTAATGAGCAGTTCTTC. Amino acids: CASSPRGIPNEQFF. V and J are TRBV9 and TRBJ2-1; possibly TRBD1 for D (6 bases). V was trimmed by 4 bases and J by 7 bases, leaving 15 bases between them. The CDR3 extends over 14 amino acids. Per germline, CDR1 SGDLS and CDR2 YYNGEE. The variable domain in full, with the rest retrieved from reference TRBV9 and TRBJ2-1, is DSGVTQTPKHLITATGQRVTLRCSPRSGDLSVYWYQQSLDQGLQFLIQYYNGEERAKGNILERFSAQQFPDLHSELNLSSLELGDSALYFCASSPRGIPNEQFFGPGTRLTVL.

As DNA, the CDR3 is TGTGCCACCAGCAGAGGTGGGACAGCGAAAGTGGAAAAACTGTTTTTT. This encodes CATSRGGTAKVEKLFF. The chain couples TRBV15 to TRBJ1-4; TRBD1 matches at 7 bases. Germline-derived CDR1 and CDR2 are LNHNV and YYDKDF (reference sequence). The CDR3 is made up of 16 amino acids. The V segment lost 1 base and the J segment 8 bases; nucleotides outside the gene matches: 10. The whole variable domain, remainder taken from reference TRBV15 and TRBJ1-4, is DAMVIQNPRYQVTQFGKPVTLSCSQTLNHNVMYWYQQKSSQAPKLLFHYYDKDFNNEADTPDNFQSRRPNTSFCFLDIRSPGLGDTAMYLCATSRGGTAKVEKLFFGSGTQLSVL.

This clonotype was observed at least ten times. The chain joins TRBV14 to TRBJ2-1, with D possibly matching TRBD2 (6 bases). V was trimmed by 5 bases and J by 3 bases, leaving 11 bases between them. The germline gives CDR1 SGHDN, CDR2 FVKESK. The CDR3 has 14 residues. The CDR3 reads CASSYATSYNEQFF. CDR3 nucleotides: TGTGCCAGCAGCTATGCGACTAGCTACAATGAGCAGTTCTTC.

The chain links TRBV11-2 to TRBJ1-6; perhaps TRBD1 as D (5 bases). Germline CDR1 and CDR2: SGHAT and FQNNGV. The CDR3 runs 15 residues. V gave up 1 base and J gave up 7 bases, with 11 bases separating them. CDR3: CASSLVNRRNSPLHF. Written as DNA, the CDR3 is TGTGCCAGCAGCTTAGTAAACAGGCGGAATTCACCCCTCCACTTT.

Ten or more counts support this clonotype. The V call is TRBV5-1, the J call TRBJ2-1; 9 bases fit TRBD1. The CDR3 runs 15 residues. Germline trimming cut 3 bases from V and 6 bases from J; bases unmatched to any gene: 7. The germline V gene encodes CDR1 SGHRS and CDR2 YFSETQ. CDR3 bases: TGCGCCAGCAGCTCCCGGACAGGGGAAGGCAATGAGCAGTTCTTC. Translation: CASSSRTGEGNEQFF.

CDR3 in amino acids: CASSLRTSGRENEQFF. CDR3 DNA: TGCGCCAGCAGCCTACGGACTAGCGGGAGAGAGAATGAGCAGTTCTTC. J is TRBJ2-1 and V is TRBV4-1; 13 bases match TRBD2. CDR1 and CDR2 (germline): MGHRA, YSYEKL. This CDR3 has 16 residues. V dropped 4 bases and J dropped 7; count of bases not matched to a gene: 7.

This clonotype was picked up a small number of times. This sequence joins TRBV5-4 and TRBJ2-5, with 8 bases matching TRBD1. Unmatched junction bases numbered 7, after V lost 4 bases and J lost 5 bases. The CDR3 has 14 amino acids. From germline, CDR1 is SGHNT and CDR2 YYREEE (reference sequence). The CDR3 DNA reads TGTGCCAGCAGCCCCAGGGGGCGAATGGAGACCCAGTACTTC. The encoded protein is CASSPRGRMETQYF.

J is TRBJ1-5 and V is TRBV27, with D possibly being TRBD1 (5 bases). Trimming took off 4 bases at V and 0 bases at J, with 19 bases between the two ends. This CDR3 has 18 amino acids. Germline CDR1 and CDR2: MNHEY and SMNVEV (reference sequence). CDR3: CASSSVRFRGFSNQPQHF. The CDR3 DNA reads TGTGCCAGCAGTTCGGTCCGGTTTAGGGGCTTTAGCAATCAGCCCCAGCATTTT.

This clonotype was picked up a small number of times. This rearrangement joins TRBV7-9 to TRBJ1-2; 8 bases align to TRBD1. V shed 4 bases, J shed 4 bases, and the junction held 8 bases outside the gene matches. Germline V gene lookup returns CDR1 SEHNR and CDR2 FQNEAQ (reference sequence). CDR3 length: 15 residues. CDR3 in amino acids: CASSYPGQGGYGYTF. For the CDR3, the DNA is TGTGCCAGCAGCTACCCTGGACAGGGTGGCTATGGCTACACCTTC.

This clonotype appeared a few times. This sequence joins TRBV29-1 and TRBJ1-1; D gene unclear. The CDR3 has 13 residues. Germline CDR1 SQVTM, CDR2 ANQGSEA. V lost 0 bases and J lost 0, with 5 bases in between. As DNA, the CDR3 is TGCAGCGTTGAAGAAGCTATGAACACTGAAGCTTTCTTT. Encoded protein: CSVEEAMNTEAFF. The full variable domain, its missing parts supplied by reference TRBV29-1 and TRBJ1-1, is SAVISQKPSRDICQRGTSLTIQCQVDSQVTMMFWYRQQPGQSLTLIATANQGSEATYESGFVIDKFPISRPNLTFSTLTVSNMSPEDSSIYLCSVEEAMNTEAFFGQGTRLTVV.

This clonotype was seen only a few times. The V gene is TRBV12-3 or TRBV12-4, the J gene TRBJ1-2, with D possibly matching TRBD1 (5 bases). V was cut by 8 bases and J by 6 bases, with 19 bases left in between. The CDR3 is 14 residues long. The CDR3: CASGTSKRGNGYTF. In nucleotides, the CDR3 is TGTGCCAGCGGGACTTCAAAACGAGGGAATGGCTACACCTTC.

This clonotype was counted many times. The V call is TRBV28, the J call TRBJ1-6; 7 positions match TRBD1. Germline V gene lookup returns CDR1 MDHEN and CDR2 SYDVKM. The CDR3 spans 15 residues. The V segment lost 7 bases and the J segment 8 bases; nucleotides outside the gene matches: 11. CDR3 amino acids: CASTPTGPSDSPLHF. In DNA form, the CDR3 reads TGTGCCAGCACCCCGACAGGGCCTAGCGATTCACCCCTCCACTTT.

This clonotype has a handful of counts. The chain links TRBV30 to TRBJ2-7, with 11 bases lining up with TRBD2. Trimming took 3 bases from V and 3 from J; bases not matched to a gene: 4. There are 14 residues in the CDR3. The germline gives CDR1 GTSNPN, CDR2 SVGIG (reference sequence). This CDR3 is CAWRLGTSGYEQYF. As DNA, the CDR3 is TGTGCCTGGAGACTCGGGACTAGCGGCTACGAGCAGTACTTC.

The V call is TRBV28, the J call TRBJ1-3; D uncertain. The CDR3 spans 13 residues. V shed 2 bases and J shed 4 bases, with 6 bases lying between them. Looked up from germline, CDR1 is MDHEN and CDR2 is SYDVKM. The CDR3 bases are TGTGCCAGCAGTTTAGGAAAAGGAAACACCATATATTTT. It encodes CASSLGKGNTIYF.

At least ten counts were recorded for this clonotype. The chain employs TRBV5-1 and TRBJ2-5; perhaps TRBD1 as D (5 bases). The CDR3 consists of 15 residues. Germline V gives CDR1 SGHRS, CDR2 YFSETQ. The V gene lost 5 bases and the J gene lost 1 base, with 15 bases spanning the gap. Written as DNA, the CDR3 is TGCGCCAGCAGTCCTACAGGTCCTCTCCAAGAGACCCAGTACTTC. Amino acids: CASSPTGPLQETQYF.

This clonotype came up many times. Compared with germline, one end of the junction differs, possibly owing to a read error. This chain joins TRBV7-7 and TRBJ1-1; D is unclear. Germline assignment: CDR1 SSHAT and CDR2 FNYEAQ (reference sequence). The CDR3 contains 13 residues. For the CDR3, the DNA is TGTGCTAGCAGCTTAGCGGCGAACACTGAAGCTTTCTTT. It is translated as CASSLAANTEAFF.

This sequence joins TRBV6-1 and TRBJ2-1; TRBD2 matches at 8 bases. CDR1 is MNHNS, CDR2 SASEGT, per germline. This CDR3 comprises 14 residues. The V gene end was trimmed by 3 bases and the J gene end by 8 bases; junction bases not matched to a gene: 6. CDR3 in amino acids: CASSEAGGGDEQFF. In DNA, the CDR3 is TGTGCCAGCAGTGAGGCGGGAGGAGGGGATGAGCAGTTCTTC.

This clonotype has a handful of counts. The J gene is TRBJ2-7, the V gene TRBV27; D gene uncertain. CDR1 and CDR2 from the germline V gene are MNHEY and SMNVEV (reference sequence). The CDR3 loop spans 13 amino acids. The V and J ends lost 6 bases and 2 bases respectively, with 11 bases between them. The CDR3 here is CASSHTGPYEQYF. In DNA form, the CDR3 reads TGTGCCAGCAGCCATACCGGGCCCTACGAGCAGTACTTC.

CDR3 in amino acids: CASSLTAGQETQYF. DNA for the CDR3: TGTGCCAGCAGCTTAACGGCGGGACAAGAGACCCAGTACTTC. This chain connects TRBV7-3 to TRBJ2-5; perhaps TRBD2 as D (6 bases). Germline values: CDR1 SGHTA, CDR2 FQGTGA. The CDR3 runs to 14 residues. Trimming removed 0 bases from V and 2 bases from J, with 7 bases in between.

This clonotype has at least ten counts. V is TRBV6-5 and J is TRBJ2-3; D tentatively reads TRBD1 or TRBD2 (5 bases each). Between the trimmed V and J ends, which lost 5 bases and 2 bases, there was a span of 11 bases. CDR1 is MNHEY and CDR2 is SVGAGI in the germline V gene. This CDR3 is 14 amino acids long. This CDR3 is CASSPGTHTDTQYF. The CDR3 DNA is TGTGCCAGCAGTCCCGGGACCCACACAGATACGCAGTATTTT.

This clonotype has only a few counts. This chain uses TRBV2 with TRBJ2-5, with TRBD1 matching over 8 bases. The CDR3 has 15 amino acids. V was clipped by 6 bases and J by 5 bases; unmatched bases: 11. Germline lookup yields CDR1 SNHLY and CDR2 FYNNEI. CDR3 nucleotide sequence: TGTGCCAGCAGCGGACAGGGTGGTCGGGTGGAGACCCAGTACTTC. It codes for CASSGQGGRVETQYF. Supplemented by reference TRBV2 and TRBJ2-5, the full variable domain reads EPEVTQTPSHQVTQMGQEVILRCVPISNHLYFYWYRQILGQKVEFLVSFYNNEISEKSEIFDDQFSVERPDGSNFTLKIRSTKLEDSAMYFCASSGQGGRVETQYFGPGTRLLVL.

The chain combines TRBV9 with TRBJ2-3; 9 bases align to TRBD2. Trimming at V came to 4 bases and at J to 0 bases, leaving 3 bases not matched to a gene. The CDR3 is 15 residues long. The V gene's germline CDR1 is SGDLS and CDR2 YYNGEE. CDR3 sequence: CASSSGLASTDTQYF. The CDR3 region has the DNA TGTGCCAGCAGCTCAGGACTAGCGAGCACAGATACGCAGTATTTT.

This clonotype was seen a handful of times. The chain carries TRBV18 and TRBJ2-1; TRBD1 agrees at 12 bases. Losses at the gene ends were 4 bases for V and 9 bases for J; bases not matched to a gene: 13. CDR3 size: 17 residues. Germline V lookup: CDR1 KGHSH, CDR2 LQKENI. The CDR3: CASSQLAAGQGAGEQFF. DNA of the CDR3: TGTGCCAGCTCACAACTAGCAGCGGGACAGGGGGCTGGTGAGCAGTTCTTC.

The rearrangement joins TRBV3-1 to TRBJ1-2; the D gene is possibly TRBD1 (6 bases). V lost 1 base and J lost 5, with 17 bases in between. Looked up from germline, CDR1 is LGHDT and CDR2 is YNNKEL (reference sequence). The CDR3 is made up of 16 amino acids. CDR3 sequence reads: CASSQGTRTDAYGYTF. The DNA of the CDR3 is TGTGCCAGCAGCCAAGGAACTCGGACAGACGCGTATGGCTACACCTTC. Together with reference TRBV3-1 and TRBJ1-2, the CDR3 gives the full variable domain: DTAVSQTPKYLVTQMGNDKSIKCEQNLGHDTMYWYKQDSKKFLKIMFSYNNKELIINETVPNRFSPKSPDKAHLNLHINSLELGDSAVYFCASSQGTRTDAYGYTFGSGTRLTVV.